This T cell receptor (beta chain) came from a study of blood T cell repertoires in COVID-19. Germline V gene data show CDR1 as SGHRS and CDR2 as YFSETQ. J was trimmed by 4 bases and V by 2 bases; bases with no gene match: 9. The CDR3 extends over 17 amino acids. This clone was counted between two and nine times. Profiling relied on immunoSEQ multiplex PCR, and the TCRdb table lists in-frame clones only, not all of them. The data show about 410,000 clones, with about 89% seen just once and 1.5% to 1.9% held by the top ten. This clonotype was obtained from a middle-aged woman with COVID-19, enrolled during active disease. Sample: peripheral blood. The chain is built from TRBV5-1 and TRBJ1-2; 12 positions match TRBD1. The CDR3 region has the DNA TGCGCCAGCAGCTTAATACCAGGGACAGGGGGCGGCTATGGCTACACCTTC. It is translated as CASSLIPGTGGGYGYTF.